A single sample is the source of the 18 T cell receptor beta chains below, sequenced in a study of T cell changes during pregnancy in multiple sclerosis. TCRdb's copy holds only in-frame clones and misses some; the assay was immunoSEQ multiplex PCR. The sample includes about 40,000 clones, roughly nine tenths of them seen just once. The specimen comprised CD8+ T cells from peripheral blood mononuclear cells, sampled before pregnancy. All receptors derive from a female donor with multiple sclerosis, enrolled in a pregnancy study.

The chain has TRBV7-6 and TRBJ2-7, with a weak D call TRBD2 (7 bases). There are 16 residues in the CDR3. Germline V gene data show CDR1 as SGHVS and CDR2 as FNYEAQ. The V and J ends lost 4 bases and 4 bases respectively, with 20 bases between them. The DNA for the CDR3 is TGTGCCAGCAGCTCCCCCGGGGGGCTAGCGGCTTACGAGCAGTACTTC. Its protein is CASSSPGGLAAYEQYF.

This chain connects TRBV9 to TRBJ2-7; maybe TRBD1 (5 bases). This CDR3 has 16 residues. CDR1 is SGDLS and CDR2 is YYNGEE in the germline V gene. Trimming took off 0 bases at V and 4 bases at J, with 17 bases between the two ends. The CDR3 protein is CASSVGVAAGQYEQYF. The CDR3 region has the DNA TGTGCCAGCAGCGTAGGTGTGGCCGCAGGACAATACGAGCAGTACTTC.

This chain uses TRBV7-9 with TRBJ2-7; tentative D call: TRBD2 (6 bases). Germline loops: CDR1 SEHNR, CDR2 FQNEAQ (reference sequence). Between the trimmed V and J ends, which lost 1 base and 2 bases, there was a span of 15 bases. The length of the CDR3 is 16 residues. CDR3 sequence reads: CASSLVSRASAYEQYF. The CDR3 nucleotides are TGTGCCAGCAGCTTAGTTTCGAGGGCTAGCGCCTACGAGCAGTACTTC.

The rearrangement joins TRBV6-5 to TRBJ2-1; D is perhaps TRBD2 (6 bases). The V gene's germline CDR1 is MNHEY and CDR2 SVGAGI. V lost 5 bases and J lost 3, with 8 bases in between. This CDR3 is 13 amino acids long. CDR3 protein: CASSRTNYNEQFF. The CDR3 coding sequence is TGTGCCAGCAGTCGGACTAACTACAATGAGCAGTTCTTC.

This clone showed up just once. The V gene is TRBV4-2, the J gene TRBJ2-1, with TRBD1 as a possible D gene (5 bases). The CDR3 is made up of 14 amino acids. Trimming removed 0 bases at V and 5 bases at J, with 8 bases between. In germline, CDR1 is LGHNA, CDR2 YNFKEQ. The CDR3 DNA sequence: TGTGCCAGCAGCCAAGAAACAGGAAACAATGAGCAGTTCTTC. It specifies CASSQETGNNEQFF.

This rearrangement joins TRBV11-3 to TRBJ2-1, with D hard to call. Between the trimmed V and J ends, which lost 1 base and 3 bases, there was a span of 4 bases. The germline V gene has CDR1 SGHNT and CDR2 YENEEA. CDR3 size: 13 residues. DNA for the CDR3: TGTGCCAGCAGCTTAGGCGTCTACAATGAGCAGTTCTTC. This sequence encodes CASSLGVYNEQFF. Full variable domain (remainder filled in from reference TRBV11-3 and TRBJ2-1): EAGVVQSPRYKIIEKKQPVAFWCNPISGHNTLYWYLQNLGQGPELLIRYENEEAVDDSQLPKDRFSAERLKGVDSTLKIQPAELGDSAVYLCASSLGVYNEQFFGPGTRLTVL.

The chain combines TRBV13 with TRBJ1-2; TRBD1 aligns across 11 bases. V lost 4 bases, J lost 6 bases, and 10 bases stayed unmatched. From germline, CDR1 is PRHDT and CDR2 FYEKMQ (reference sequence). CDR3 length: 16 residues. The CDR3 is CASSYLPPGQGDGYTF. The CDR3, as DNA: TGTGCCAGCAGCTACCTTCCTCCGGGACAGGGGGATGGCTACACCTTC.

The CDR3 here is CASREGLVSTDTQYF. CDR3 DNA sequence: TGTGCCAGCAGGGAGGGACTAGTGAGCACAGATACGCAGTATTTT. The chain couples TRBV5-6 to TRBJ2-3, with TRBD2 matching 8 bases. The germline CDR1 and CDR2 sequences are SGHDT and YYEEEE. Germline trimming cut 5 bases from V and 0 bases from J; bases unmatched to any gene: 5. The CDR3 loop spans 15 amino acids. The whole variable domain, remainder taken from reference TRBV5-6 and TRBJ2-3, is DAGVTQSPTHLIKTRGQQVTLRCSPKSGHDTVSWYQQALGQGPQFIFQYYEEEERQRGNFPDRFSGHQFPNYSSELNVNALLLGDSALYLCASREGLVSTDTQYFGPGTRLTVL.

The V call is TRBV2, the J call TRBJ1-5; D not certain. The V gene lost 3 bases and the J gene lost 4 bases, with 7 bases spanning the gap. The length of the CDR3 is 13 residues. Germline V gene sequence: CDR1 SNHLY, CDR2 FYNNEI. The CDR3 protein is CASSDFTNQPQHF. The CDR3 DNA reads TGTGCCAGCAGTGACTTCACTAATCAGCCCCAGCATTTT.

The V and J genes are TRBV2 and TRBJ2-1; the match to TRBD2 covers 15 bases. Germline CDR1 and CDR2: SNHLY and FYNNEI. The V gene end was trimmed by 6 bases and the J gene end by 6 bases; junction bases not matched to a gene: 3. This CDR3 is built from 15 residues. The CDR3 bases are TGTGCCAGCAGCGGACTAGCGGGAGGGTCCAATGAGCAGTTCTTC. It specifies CASSGLAGGSNEQFF.

This chain uses TRBV19 with TRBJ2-1; the match to TRBD2 covers 8 bases. The CDR3 is 14 amino acids. With V trimmed by 5 bases and J by 2 bases, 2 bases remained unmatched. CDR1 and CDR2 from the germline V gene are LNHDA and SQIVND (reference sequence). The CDR3 DNA follows: TGTGCCAGTAGTTTTAGCGGGACCTACAATGAGCAGTTCTTC. Its translation: CASSFSGTYNEQFF.

The genes are TRBV27 and TRBJ1-5, with D hard to call. Trimming took 5 bases from V and 5 from J, leaving 16 bases between them. The CDR3 length is 15 residues. Germline V CDR1 and CDR2: MNHEY, SMNVEV (reference sequence). The CDR3 loop is CASSERDGEYQPQHF. In DNA form, the CDR3 reads TGTGCCAGCAGTGAGCGAGACGGAGAATATCAGCCCCAGCATTTT.

This rearrangement joins TRBV28 to TRBJ2-5; 9 nucleotides line up with TRBD1. The germline V gene encodes CDR1 MDHEN and CDR2 SYDVKM. CDR3 size: 16 residues. Unmatched junction bases numbered 11, after V lost 3 bases and J lost 6 bases. The CDR3 sequence: CASSFNPPDRGKTQYF. CDR3 coding DNA: TGTGCCAGCAGTTTTAACCCCCCGGACAGGGGAAAGACCCAGTACTTC.

The count of this clone is one. The CDR3 DNA is TGCGCCAGCAGCTTGGAGGACAGGCGTACTTATTTCTTT. Translation gives CASSLEDRRTYFF. The V and J genes are TRBV5-1 and TRBJ1-1; 7 bases map to TRBD1. CDR1 is SGHRS and CDR2 is YFSETQ in the germline V gene. The CDR3 loop spans 13 amino acids. Unmatched junction bases numbered 9, after V lost 0 bases and J lost 13 bases. Using reference TRBV5-1 and TRBJ1-1 for the parts outside the CDR3, the full variable domain is KAGVTQTPRYLIKTRGQQVTLSCSPISGHRSVSWYQQTPGQGLQFLFEYFSETQRNKGNFPGRFSGRQFSNSRSEMNVSTLELGDSALYLCASSLEDRRTYFFGQGTRLTVV.

The chain employs TRBV27 and TRBJ1-2, with 9 bases fitting TRBD1. V shed 6 bases and J 7 bases; nucleotides not matched to a gene: 3. Germline values: CDR1 MNHEY, CDR2 SMNVEV (reference sequence). The CDR3 runs 12 residues. The CDR3 nucleotides read TGTGCCAGCAGACAGGGGGCGCTTGGCTACACCTTC. It yields the protein CASRQGALGYTF.

The J gene is TRBJ2-1, the V gene TRBV30; 10 nucleotides agree with TRBD2. In germline, CDR1 is GTSNPN, CDR2 SVGIG (reference sequence). CDR3 length equals 14 residues. V shed 2 bases and J 4 bases; nucleotides not matched to a gene: 2. CDR3 coding DNA: TGTGCCTGGAGTCAACTAGCGGGGTACAATGAGCAGTTCTTC. It yields the protein CAWSQLAGYNEQFF.

This clone was found a few times. The chain joins TRBV6-5 to TRBJ2-1, with D possibly being TRBD2 (6 bases). CDR1 is MNHEY and CDR2 is SVGAGI in the germline V gene. CDR3 length equals 13 residues. V gave up 4 bases and J gave up 8 bases, with 12 bases separating them. CDR3 nucleotide sequence: TGTGCCAGCAGTTCCACTACTAGCCATGAGCAGTTCTTC. Translating it yields CASSSTTSHEQFF.

The chain carries TRBV11-1 and TRBJ2-5; 12 positions match TRBD2. J was trimmed by 2 bases and V by 5 bases; bases with no gene match: 9. The CDR3 totals 17 residues. Looked up from germline, CDR1 is SGHAT and CDR2 is FQDESV (reference sequence). The CDR3 DNA is TGTGCCAGCAGCCGACTAGCGGGAGTCCCCTCGCAAGAGACCCAGTACTTC. Protein sequence: CASSRLAGVPSQETQYF.